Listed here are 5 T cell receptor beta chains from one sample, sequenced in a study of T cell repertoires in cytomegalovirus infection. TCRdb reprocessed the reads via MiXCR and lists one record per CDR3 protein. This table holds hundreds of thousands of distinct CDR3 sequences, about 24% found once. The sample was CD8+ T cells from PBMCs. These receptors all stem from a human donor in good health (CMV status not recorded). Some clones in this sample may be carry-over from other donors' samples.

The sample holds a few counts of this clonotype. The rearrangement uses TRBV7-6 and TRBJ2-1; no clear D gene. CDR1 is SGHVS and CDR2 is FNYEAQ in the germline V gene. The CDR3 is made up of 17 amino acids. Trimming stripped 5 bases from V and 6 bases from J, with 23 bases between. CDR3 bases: TGTGCCAGCAGCCTGGGTTATCCGGCTCCCCAAGGCAATGAGCAGTTCTTC. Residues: CASSLGYPAPQGNEQFF.

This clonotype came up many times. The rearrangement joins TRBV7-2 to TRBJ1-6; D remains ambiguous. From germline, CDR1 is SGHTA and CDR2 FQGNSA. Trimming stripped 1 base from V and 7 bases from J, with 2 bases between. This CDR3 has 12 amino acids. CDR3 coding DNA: TGTGCCAGCAGCTTAGTAAATTCACCCCTCCACTTT. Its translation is CASSLVNSPLHF.

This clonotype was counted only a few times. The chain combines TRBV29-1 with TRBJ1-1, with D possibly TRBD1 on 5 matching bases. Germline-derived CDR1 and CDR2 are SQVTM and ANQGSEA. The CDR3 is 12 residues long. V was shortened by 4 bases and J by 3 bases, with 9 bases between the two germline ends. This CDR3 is CSVARDYTEAFF. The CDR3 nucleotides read TGCAGCGTTGCCAGGGATTACACTGAAGCTTTCTTT.

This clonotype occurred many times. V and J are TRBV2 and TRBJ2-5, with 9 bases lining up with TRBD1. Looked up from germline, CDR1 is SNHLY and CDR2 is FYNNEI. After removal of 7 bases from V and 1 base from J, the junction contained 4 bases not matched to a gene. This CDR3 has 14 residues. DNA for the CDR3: TGTGCCAGCAAGGACAGGGGCGGCCAAGAGACCCAGTACTTC. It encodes CASKDRGGQETQYF.

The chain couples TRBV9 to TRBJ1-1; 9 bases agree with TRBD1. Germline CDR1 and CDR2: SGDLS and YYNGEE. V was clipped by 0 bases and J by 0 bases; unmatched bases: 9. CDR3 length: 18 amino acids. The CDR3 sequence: CASSVETGQGSVNTEAFF. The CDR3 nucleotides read TGTGCCAGCAGCGTAGAAACGGGACAGGGAAGTGTGAACACTGAAGCTTTCTTT. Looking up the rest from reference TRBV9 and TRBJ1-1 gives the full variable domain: DSGVTQTPKHLITATGQRVTLRCSPRSGDLSVYWYQQSLDQGLQFLIQYYNGEERAKGNILERFSAQQFPDLHSELNLSSLELGDSALYFCASSVETGQGSVNTEAFFGQGTRLTVV.